A single sample gave rise to the 20 T cell receptor beta chains below, sequenced in a study of T cell changes during pregnancy in multiple sclerosis. Repertoires were generated with immunoSEQ multiplex PCR, while TCRdb's copy carries only in-frame clones and drops some. The table lists about 25,000 clones, approximately 86% of them singletons. The source material was CD8+ T cells from peripheral blood mononuclear cells, sampled in the first trimester of pregnancy. The receptors here all came from a female donor in good health, enrolled as a control in a pregnancy study.

This clone was recorded a few times. J is TRBJ2-5 and V is TRBV28, with D possibly being TRBD2 (6 bases). V was clipped by 4 bases and J by 1 base, with 10 bases between them. The CDR3 length is 14 residues. The germline CDR1 and CDR2 sequences are MDHEN and SYDVKM. CDR3 DNA sequence: TGTGCCAGCAGTTACCGGGAGCTCCAAGAGACCCAGTACTTC. As protein: CASSYRELQETQYF.

V is TRBV9 and J is TRBJ1-6; D remains unclear. Trimming removed 0 bases from V and 0 bases from J, with 7 bases in between. The germline gives CDR1 SGDLS, CDR2 YYNGEE. The length of the CDR3 is 16 residues. CDR3 residues: CASSVGWSSYNSPLHF. The CDR3 nucleotides read TGTGCCAGCAGCGTAGGGTGGAGCTCCTATAATTCACCCCTCCACTTT.

The genes are TRBV7-9 and TRBJ1-1; D ambiguous. The germline V gene has CDR1 SEHNR and CDR2 FQNEAQ (reference sequence). V was pared by 1 base and J by 2 bases, with 5 bases between. The CDR3 has 13 residues. CDR3 in DNA: TGTGCCAGCAGCTTAGTGGCAAACACTGAAGCTTTCTTT. This encodes CASSLVANTEAFF.

This clone was found once. This rearrangement joins TRBV19 to TRBJ1-1, with no clear D. In germline, CDR1 is LNHDA, CDR2 SQIVND (reference sequence). Trimming removed 4 bases at V and 8 bases at J, with 14 bases between. This CDR3 comprises 13 residues. The CDR3 bases are TGTGCCAGTAGTACACAGCCCCAGTTGGAAGCTTTCTTT. Residues: CASSTQPQLEAFF. The full variable domain, its missing parts supplied by reference TRBV19 and TRBJ1-1, is DGGITQSPKYLFRKEGQNVTLSCEQNLNHDAMYWYRQDPGQGLRLIYYSQIVNDFQKGDIAEGYSVSREKKESFPLTVTSAQKNPTAFYLCASSTQPQLEAFFGQGTRLTVV.

The V and J genes are TRBV19 and TRBJ2-3, with D perhaps matching TRBD1 (5 bases). The ends were cut back, 5 bases at V and 3 bases at J, with 9 bases in the middle. Germline V lookup: CDR1 LNHDA, CDR2 SQIVND (reference sequence). CDR3 length equals 13 residues. The CDR3 DNA reads as TGTGCCAGTAGTCCCCGACAGACAGATACGCAGTATTTT. Its protein product is CASSPRQTDTQYF.

The chain recombines TRBV7-9 with TRBJ1-2; D not certain. Germline CDR1 SEHNR, CDR2 FQNEAQ (reference sequence). V dropped 4 bases and J dropped 0 bases, with 9 bases sitting between them. The CDR3 extends over 14 amino acids. CDR3 loop: CASSSLGPNYGYTF. CDR3 bases: TGTGCCAGCAGCTCCCTGGGCCCTAACTATGGCTACACCTTC.

This clone was counted many times. This sequence joins TRBV21-1 and TRBJ2-2; whether TRBD1, the table's D call, matches the DNA was not checked. TRBV21-1 is shown as a pseudogene. CDR3 size: 14 residues. CDR3 region: CASSKDTNTGELFF. CDR3 DNA sequence: TGTGCCAGCAGCAAAGACACGAACACCGGGGAGCTGTTTTTT.

The chain couples TRBV13 to TRBJ2-7; 14 nucleotides align to TRBD2. J was trimmed by 2 bases and V by 5 bases; bases with no gene match: 2. Germline V gene sequence: CDR1 PRHDT, CDR2 FYEKMQ (reference sequence). CDR3 length: 15 amino acids. The CDR3 DNA sequence: TGTGCCAGCAGCGGGGGACTAGCGGGGGCCTACGAGCAGTACTTC. This encodes CASSGGLAGAYEQYF.

CDR3 in DNA: TGTGCCAGCACCTCCTCCGGGGAGCTGTTTTTT. This sequence encodes CASTSSGELFF. The rearrangement uses TRBV6-5 and TRBJ2-2, with D unresolved. CDR1 and CDR2 from the germline V gene are MNHEY and SVGAGI. This CDR3 contains 11 residues. V was cut by 7 bases and J by 6 bases, with 6 bases left in between.

The rearrangement links TRBV7-8 to TRBJ1-1; possible D gene TRBD1, 5 bases. The germline gives CDR1 SGHVS, CDR2 FQNEAQ. Trimming took off 1 base at V and 1 base at J, with 10 bases between the two ends. This CDR3 region has 15 residues. CDR3 sequence (DNA): TGTGCCAGCAGCTTAGAACTTGGGGCGAACACTGAAGCTTTCTTT. Translated, it gives CASSLELGANTEAFF.

V and J are TRBV6-5 and TRBJ2-1; D gene unclear. CDR3 length: 13 amino acids. Between the trimmed V and J ends, which lost 2 bases and 4 bases, there was a span of 6 bases. CDR1 is MNHEY and CDR2 is SVGAGI in the germline V gene. As DNA, the CDR3 is TGTGCCAGCAGTTACGGTGCGTACAATGAGCAGTTCTTC. Translating it yields CASSYGAYNEQFF.

The rearrangement uses TRBV19 and TRBJ1-5; unclear D gene. The CDR3 has 13 amino acids. V was trimmed by 3 bases and J by 3 bases, leaving 6 bases between them. The V gene's germline CDR1 is LNHDA and CDR2 SQIVND (reference sequence). Here the CDR3 reads CASSIRFNQPQHF. The CDR3 region has the DNA TGTGCCAGTAGTATCAGATTCAATCAGCCCCAGCATTTT. Full variable domain (rest looked up from reference TRBV19 and TRBJ1-5): DGGITQSPKYLFRKEGQNVTLSCEQNLNHDAMYWYRQDPGQGLRLIYYSQIVNDFQKGDIAEGYSVSREKKESFPLTVTSAQKNPTAFYLCASSIRFNQPQHFGDGTRLSIL.

J is TRBJ2-5 and V is TRBV6-5, with TRBD2 as a possible D gene (5 bases). V was clipped by 6 bases and J by 9 bases, with 23 bases between them. Germline V gives CDR1 MNHEY, CDR2 SVGAGI. The CDR3 has 15 residues. This chain's CDR3 is CASSPSEEGHGAQYF. CDR3 in DNA: TGTGCCAGCAGCCCCTCCGAAGAAGGCCACGGGGCCCAGTACTTC.

Details on this clone: At one boundary the junction diverges from the germline segment, which might be a read error. V and J are TRBV5-1 and TRBJ2-3; D call uncertain. From germline, CDR1 is SGHRS and CDR2 YFSETQ. The CDR3 has 16 amino acids. CDR3 sequence (DNA): TGTGCCAGCAGCGTTGGCTGGGCCCAAGGCAGAGATACGCAGTATTTT. Encoded protein: CASSVGWAQGRDTQYF.

This sequence joins TRBV5-6 and TRBJ1-1; TRBD1 might be the D (6 bases). Trimming shortened V by 0 bases and J by 4 bases, and 10 bases separated the two germline ends. There are 14 residues in the CDR3. From germline, CDR1 is SGHDT and CDR2 YYEEEE. The CDR3 nucleotides are TGTGCCAGCAGCTTGGCCAAGGGGGTCACTGAAGCTTTCTTT. It yields the protein CASSLAKGVTEAFF.

The chain employs TRBV28 and TRBJ1-1; 9 nucleotides match TRBD1. The germline CDR1 and CDR2 sequences are MDHEN and SYDVKM. V shed 3 bases and J 4 bases; nucleotides not matched to a gene: 3. The CDR3 has 14 residues. The CDR3 DNA is TGTGCCAGCAGTTTCGGGGACAGGGTCACTGAAGCTTTCTTT. It yields the protein CASSFGDRVTEAFF.

This chain joins TRBV15 and TRBJ2-6; the D is unclear. The CDR3 runs to 13 residues. V gave up 6 bases and J gave up 2 bases, with 5 bases separating them. CDR1 LNHNV and CDR2 YYDKDF come from the germline V gene (reference sequence). The CDR3 nucleotides are TGTGCCACCAGTGAGGCTGGGGCCAACGTCCTGACTTTC. Its translation: CATSEAGANVLTF.

The genes are TRBV5-6 and TRBJ1-2; D gene unclear. Per the germline V gene, CDR1 is SGHDT and CDR2 is YYEEEE. CDR3 length: 12 residues. Trimming removed 4 bases from V and 5 bases from J, with 9 bases in between. The CDR3 nucleotides read TGTGCCAGCAGCCCCTCAGGATATGGCTACACCTTC. The encoded protein is CASSPSGYGYTF.

This clone is judged medium-sized. The V gene is TRBV4-2, the J gene TRBJ2-1, with 11 positions matching TRBD1. Trimming took 0 bases from V and 6 from J; bases not matched to a gene: 4. Germline V gives CDR1 LGHNA, CDR2 YNFKEQ. This CDR3 spans 16 amino acids. This CDR3 is CASSQDPGTGGNEQFF. In DNA, the CDR3 is TGTGCCAGCAGCCAAGATCCCGGGACAGGGGGCAATGAGCAGTTCTTC.

The chain recombines TRBV27 with TRBJ2-7; TRBD1 matches 9 bases. Germline V CDR1 and CDR2: MNHEY, SMNVEV (reference sequence). CDR3 length equals 14 residues. V lost 6 bases and J lost 3; bases outside the gene matches: 6. The CDR3 DNA reads TGTGCCAGCAGCATACAGGGGGCTTTCTACGAGCAGTACTTC. It encodes CASSIQGAFYEQYF.